The rows below give T cell receptor beta chains drawn from one sample of a study of T cell repertoires in ileal Crohn's disease. Repertoires were generated with immunoSEQ multiplex PCR, while TCRdb's copy carries only in-frame clones and drops some. The sample contains some 60,000 clones, less than 90% of which appear only once. Sequencing used ileal tissue. These receptors all come from an adult with Crohn's disease. Each CDR3 is given without its conserved first and last residue. A D gene is named only where the DNA matches it firmly.

CDR3 length | J gene | D gene | V gene | CDR3 protein
14 | TRBJ1-2 | TRBD1 | TRBV5-1 | ASSARLGTVDYGYT
13 | TRBJ1-1 | TRBD1 | TRBV6-5 | ASSYGTGGNTEAF
11 | TRBJ1-1 | - | TRBV2 | ASLKQGSTEAF
14 | TRBJ2-5 | - | TRBV7-9 | ASSLVGQGTQETQY
11 | TRBJ2-7 | TRBD2 | TRBV5-8 | ASILGGDYEQY
13 | TRBJ2-7 | - | TRBV18 | ASSDQRGDTYEQY
13 | TRBJ1-1 | TRBD1 | TRBV29-1 | SVEDHRGLDTEAF
13 | TRBJ1-2 | - | TRBV4-2 | ASSQDRTANYGYT
11 | TRBJ2-3 | TRBD2 | TRBV6-5 | ASSYFERGTQY
15 | TRBJ1-1 | TRBD1 | TRBV5-6 | ASSSFIGQGGRTEAF
12 | TRBJ2-3 | TRBD2 | TRBV29-1 | SVAGLVSGDTQY
14 | TRBJ1-3 | TRBD1 | TRBV15 | ATSTNDRAGGNTIY
11 | TRBJ2-1 | - | TRBV30 | AWNSRSYNEQF
18 | TRBJ2-4 | TRBD2 | TRBV11-3 | ASSLGQLAGEMRTKNIQY
12 | TRBJ2-3 | TRBD2 | TRBV7-3 | ASTGGRVTDTQY
13 | TRBJ1-3 | - | TRBV7-8 | ASSSDGGSGNTIY
12 | TRBJ1-1 | - | TRBV9 | ASSLGGENTEAF
12 | TRBJ2-3 | TRBD2 | TRBV30 | AWSLASGTDTQY
14 | TRBJ1-2 | TRBD1 | TRBV7-2 | ASSLSAGTGADGYT
11 | TRBJ1-1 | - | TRBV10-3 | AISSSPDTEAF
14 | TRBJ1-1 | TRBD1 | TRBV5-1 | ASSLGTGGLNTEAF
13 | TRBJ2-7 | - | TRBV10-1 | ASSDPRTLNYEQY
13 | TRBJ2-6 | TRBD1 | TRBV2 | ASRPQGAGANVLT
11 | TRBJ1-1 | - | TRBV29-1 | SVGAGGFGEAF
11 | TRBJ1-1 | - | TRBV5-1 | ASSTDSRTEAF
13 | TRBJ1-5 | - | TRBV4-2 | ASSQVVRGGQPQH
13 | TRBJ2-1 | TRBD2 | TRBV19 | ASSQTSGSLGEQF
14 | TRBJ1-4 | TRBD1 | TRBV4-1 | ASSQWTGSGNEKLF
12 | TRBJ2-7 | TRBD2 | TRBV30 | ASQAGGSSYEQY
12 | TRBJ1-3 | - | TRBV10-1 | ASSPRGAGNTIY
11 | TRBJ1-1 | TRBD1 | TRBV29-1 | SAAGQGHTEAF
16 | TRBJ1-6 | - | TRBV18 | ASSPPGTRSSYNSPLH
11 | TRBJ2-4 | TRBD1 | TRBV28 | ASSFMDRNIQY
12 | TRBJ2-7 | - | TRBV28 | ASSLGSLNYEQY
17 | TRBJ1-1 | TRBD1 | TRBV7-8 | ASSATSGQGNRMNTEAF
13 | TRBJ2-1 | - | TRBV6-4 | ASSLLASSYNEQF
11 | TRBJ2-3 | - | TRBV10-1 | ASSVQITDTQY
10 | TRBJ1-2 | TRBD1 | TRBV28 | ASSWDSYGYT
12 | TRBJ2-3 | TRBD2 | TRBV30 | AWSYQAGRNTQY
14 | TRBJ1-4 | TRBD1 | TRBV30 | AWRATQTGTWGKLF
15 | TRBJ1-1 | - | TRBV5-1 | ASSSPFVRGGNTEAF
11 | TRBJ2-3 | - | TRBV5-1 | ASSRQLTDTQY
15 | TRBJ2-1 | TRBD2 | TRBV5-1 | ASSPLAGEGLYNEQF
11 | TRBJ2-7 | - | TRBV1 | TSSRPGSYEQY
13 | TRBJ1-2 | - | TRBV28 | ASSSTGRQSDGYT
13 | TRBJ2-7 | TRBD2 | TRBV27 | ASSFGGLAAYEQY
13 | TRBJ2-3 | - | TRBV9 | ASSDGLSSTDTQY
13 | TRBJ2-1 | TRBD2 | TRBV5-6 | ASSLYSGRSNEQF
12 | TRBJ2-5 | - | TRBV19 | ASSKQGSAETQY
12 | TRBJ1-5 | - | TRBV5-6 | ASSLGAGNQPQH
11 | TRBJ1-1 | - | TRBV29-1 | SVEVGARTEAF
13 | TRBJ1-1 | TRBD1 | TRBV11-3 | ASSLGPRGTTEAF
13 | TRBJ2-2 | TRBD2 | TRBV14 | ASSQLPGRAGELF
13 | TRBJ1-2 | TRBD1 | TRBV7-3 | ASSRTGDANYGYT
11 | TRBJ1-3 | TRBD1 | TRBV18 | ASSVDRGNTIY